Listed below are T cell receptor beta chains from one sample, sequenced in a study of cytomegalovirus exposure and HLA in healthy donors. Only in-frame clones appear in the TCRdb table, and some are missing; sequencing was by immunoSEQ multiplex PCR. The sample has under 200,000 clones, about 75% seen once. The specimen sequenced was PBMCs. These TCRs come from a male donor in good health and CMV-seropositive. Both conserved end residues are part of each CDR3. D genes are given only for firm matches. The size of a clone is reported for some rows only, either as once, few or many, or as a class for expanded clones.

D gene: TRBD2; V gene: TRBV7-9; clone size: .; CDR3 length: 15; J gene: TRBJ2-5; CDR3 protein: CASSFSGGAPQIQYF; CDR3 DNA: TGTGCCAGCAGCTTTAGCGGGGGGGCCCCCCAAATCCAGTACTTC
D gene: TRBD1; V gene: TRBV5-6; clone size: .; CDR3 length: 14; J gene: TRBJ2-3; CDR3 protein: CASSSDREPDTQYF; CDR3 DNA: TGTGCCAGCAGTTCCGACAGGGAGCCAGATACGCAGTATTTT
D gene: .; V gene: TRBV7-9; clone size: .; CDR3 length: 15; J gene: TRBJ1-1; CDR3 protein: CASSLGGRGNTEAFF; CDR3 DNA: TGTGCCAGCAGCTTAGGTGGCAGGGGGAACACTGAAGCTTTCTTT
D gene: TRBD1; V gene: TRBV4-1; clone size: .; CDR3 length: 15; J gene: TRBJ2-7; CDR3 protein: CASSRSTGFAYEQYF; CDR3 DNA: TGCGCCAGCAGCCGCTCGACAGGGTTTGCCTACGAGCAGTACTTC
D gene: TRBD2; V gene: TRBV5-1; clone size: .; CDR3 length: 16; J gene: TRBJ2-2; CDR3 protein: CASSLSGGGRTGELFF; CDR3 DNA: TGCGCCAGCAGCCTGAGCGGGGGGGGTCGAACCGGGGAGCTGTTTTTT
D gene: TRBD2; V gene: TRBV6-6; clone size: .; CDR3 length: 15; J gene: TRBJ2-5; CDR3 protein: CASSPQSGGRETQYF; CDR3 DNA: TGTGCCAGCAGCCCCCAAAGCGGGGGGAGAGAGACCCAGTACTTC
D gene: TRBD1; V gene: TRBV7-9; clone size: .; CDR3 length: 13; J gene: TRBJ1-2; CDR3 protein: CASSSDRGYGYTF; CDR3 DNA: TGTGCCAGCAGCTCCGACAGGGGTTATGGCTACACCTTC
D gene: .; V gene: TRBV4-1; clone size: .; CDR3 length: 15; J gene: TRBJ1-2; CDR3 protein: CASSHSQGTNYGYTF; CDR3 DNA: TGCGCCAGCAGTCACAGTCAGGGGACTAACTATGGCTACACCTTC
D gene: .; V gene: TRBV7-2; clone size: .; CDR3 length: 13; J gene: TRBJ2-1; CDR3 protein: CASSQEWGDEQFF; CDR3 DNA: TGTGCCAGCAGTCAGGAGTGGGGCGATGAGCAGTTCTTC
D gene: .; V gene: TRBV7-9; clone size: .; CDR3 length: 16; J gene: TRBJ1-3; CDR3 protein: CASSRNLQGSGNTIYF; CDR3 DNA: TGTGCCAGCAGCCGTAATTTACAGGGCTCTGGAAACACCATATATTTT
D gene: .; V gene: TRBV4-1; clone size: once; CDR3 length: 14; J gene: TRBJ2-1; CDR3 protein: CASSRGPGDNEQFF; CDR3 DNA: TGCGCCAGCAGCCGGGGTCCCGGGGACAATGAGCAGTTCTTC
D gene: .; V gene: TRBV9; clone size: .; CDR3 length: 14; J gene: TRBJ2-7; CDR3 protein: CASSPGGDGGEQYF; CDR3 DNA: TGTGCCAGCAGCCCCGGAGGAGACGGTGGCGAGCAGTACTTC
D gene: TRBD2; V gene: TRBV11-2; clone size: .; CDR3 length: 14; J gene: TRBJ2-1; CDR3 protein: CASSLAGGTNEQFF; CDR3 DNA: TGTGCCAGCAGCTTAGCGGGAGGGACAAATGAGCAGTTCTTC
D gene: .; V gene: TRBV11-2; clone size: once; CDR3 length: 12; J gene: TRBJ1-1; CDR3 protein: CASSTAPGEPFF; CDR3 DNA: TGTGCCAGCAGCACAGCCCCAGGGGAACCTTTCTTT
D gene: TRBD1; V gene: TRBV5-1; clone size: .; CDR3 length: 13; J gene: TRBJ1-5; CDR3 protein: CASSRTGLEPQHF; CDR3 DNA: TGCGCCAGCAGCCGGACAGGATTGGAGCCCCAGCATTTT
D gene: .; V gene: TRBV6-6; clone size: few; CDR3 length: 14; J gene: TRBJ1-4; CDR3 protein: CASSYSRADEKLFF; CDR3 DNA: TGTGCCAGCAGTTACTCGCGGGCAGATGAAAAACTGTTTTTT
D gene: .; V gene: TRBV5-1; clone size: .; CDR3 length: 13; J gene: TRBJ2-7; CDR3 protein: CASGPGAGSEQYF; CDR3 DNA: TGCGCGAGCGGCCCGGGAGCTGGATCCGAGCAGTACTTC
D gene: .; V gene: TRBV7-8; clone size: .; CDR3 length: 13; J gene: TRBJ2-7; CDR3 protein: CASSLSDPYEQYF; CDR3 DNA: TGTGCCAGCAGCTTAAGCGATCCCTACGAGCAGTACTTC
D gene: TRBD1; V gene: TRBV6-1; clone size: many; CDR3 length: 14; J gene: TRBJ1-6; CDR3 protein: CAGDHGTGNSPLHF; CDR3 DNA: TGTGCCGGGGATCACGGGACAGGAAATTCACCCCTCCACTTT
D gene: .; V gene: TRBV30; clone size: few; CDR3 length: 12; J gene: TRBJ1-2; CDR3 protein: CAWSKQVGGYTF; CDR3 DNA: TGTGCCTGGAGTAAACAGGTGGGGGGCTACACCTTC
D gene: .; V gene: TRBV4-3; clone size: .; CDR3 length: 14; J gene: TRBJ1-2; CDR3 protein: CASSQDWGDYGYTF; CDR3 DNA: TGCGCCAGCAGCCAAGATTGGGGGGACTATGGCTACACCTTC
D gene: TRBD1; V gene: TRBV2; clone size: once; CDR3 length: 13; J gene: TRBJ2-5; CDR3 protein: CATGRDSQETQYF; CDR3 DNA: TGTGCCACCGGCCGGGACAGTCAAGAGACCCAGTACTTC
D gene: .; V gene: TRBV30; clone size: few; CDR3 length: 12; J gene: TRBJ2-3; CDR3 protein: CAWSVGPDTQYF; CDR3 DNA: TGTGCCTGGAGTGTTGGGCCAGATACGCAGTATTTT
D gene: TRBD2; V gene: TRBV6-5; clone size: .; CDR3 length: 13; J gene: TRBJ2-3; CDR3 protein: CASSYSGGDTQYF; CDR3 DNA: TGTGCCAGCAGTTACTCCGGGGGGGATACGCAGTATTTT
D gene: TRBD2; V gene: TRBV7-3; clone size: few; CDR3 length: 16; J gene: TRBJ2-3; CDR3 protein: CASSQTGLEVTDTQYF; CDR3 DNA: TGTGCCAGCAGCCAAACGGGACTAGAAGTGACAGATACGCAGTATTTT
D gene: .; V gene: TRBV4-3; clone size: .; CDR3 length: 17; J gene: TRBJ2-1; CDR3 protein: CASSPREAHLPYNEQFF; CDR3 DNA: TGCGCCAGCAGCCCTAGGGAGGCCCATCTACCCTACAATGAGCAGTTCTTC
D gene: .; V gene: TRBV6-6; clone size: .; CDR3 length: 14; J gene: TRBJ2-7; CDR3 protein: CASSYPLQVYEQYF; CDR3 DNA: TGTGCCAGCAGTTACCCCCTACAGGTCTACGAGCAGTACTTC
D gene: TRBD1; V gene: TRBV11-2; clone size: .; CDR3 length: 17; J gene: TRBJ2-5; CDR3 protein: CASSSLTGGLYQETQYF; CDR3 DNA: TGTGCCAGCAGCTCCCTGACAGGGGGCTTGTACCAAGAGACCCAGTACTTC
D gene: .; V gene: TRBV2; clone size: few; CDR3 length: 14; J gene: TRBJ2-7; CDR3 protein: CASSSEGPAYEQYF; CDR3 DNA: TGTGCCAGCAGCTCGGAGGGTCCGGCCTACGAGCAGTACTTC
D gene: TRBD1; V gene: TRBV4-1; clone size: .; CDR3 length: 15; J gene: TRBJ1-5; CDR3 protein: CASSQAGTGNQPQHF; CDR3 DNA: TGCGCCAGCAGCCAAGCCGGGACAGGTAATCAGCCCCAGCATTTT
D gene: TRBD2; V gene: TRBV27; clone size: .; CDR3 length: 21; J gene: TRBJ2-3; CDR3 protein: CASSLYTPSGYSGGAGDTQYF; CDR3 DNA: TGTGCCAGCAGTTTATATACCCCCAGCGGTTATAGCGGGGGGGCCGGAGATACGCAGTATTTT
D gene: .; V gene: TRBV15; clone size: .; CDR3 length: 12; J gene: TRBJ2-3; CDR3 protein: CATRDSWDTQYF; CDR3 DNA: TGTGCCACCAGGGACTCGTGGGATACGCAGTATTTT
D gene: TRBD1; V gene: TRBV27; clone size: .; CDR3 length: 14; J gene: TRBJ2-7; CDR3 protein: CASRRQGAEYEQYF; CDR3 DNA: TGTGCCAGCCGTCGACAGGGGGCTGAGTACGAGCAGTACTTC
D gene: .; V gene: TRBV7-6; clone size: once; CDR3 length: 15; J gene: TRBJ1-6; CDR3 protein: CASSPESPPGSPLHF; CDR3 DNA: TGTGCCAGCAGCCCAGAGAGTCCCCCGGGGTCACCCCTCCACTTT
D gene: TRBD2; V gene: TRBV9; clone size: .; CDR3 length: 16; J gene: TRBJ2-1; CDR3 protein: CASSLGGESSYNEQFF; CDR3 DNA: TGTGCCAGCAGCCTCGGGGGGGAAAGCTCCTACAATGAGCAGTTCTTC
D gene: .; V gene: TRBV2; clone size: .; CDR3 length: 15; J gene: TRBJ1-4; CDR3 protein: CASSDQGPLREKLFF; CDR3 DNA: TGTGCCAGCAGTGATCAGGGGCCCCTTCGAGAAAAACTGTTTTTT
D gene: .; V gene: TRBV5-4; clone size: .; CDR3 length: 14; J gene: TRBJ1-2; CDR3 protein: CASSLEAGHYGYTF; CDR3 DNA: TGTGCCAGCAGCTTGGAGGCGGGGCACTATGGCTACACCTTC
D gene: TRBD2; V gene: TRBV6-5; clone size: few; CDR3 length: 15; J gene: TRBJ2-5; CDR3 protein: CASSYSTSGGETQYF; CDR3 DNA: TGTGCCAGCAGTTACTCGACTAGCGGGGGAGAGACCCAGTACTTC
D gene: TRBD1; V gene: TRBV5-1; clone size: .; CDR3 length: 20; J gene: TRBJ2-2; CDR3 protein: CASSSPPGQGLAANTGELFF; CDR3 DNA: TGCGCCAGCAGCTCCCCCCCGGGACAGGGGCTCGCGGCGAACACCGGGGAGCTGTTTTTT
D gene: TRBD2; V gene: TRBV6-5; clone size: .; CDR3 length: 16; J gene: TRBJ2-1; CDR3 protein: CASSYPGTSGRNEQFF; CDR3 DNA: TGTGCCAGCAGTTATCCCGGGACTAGCGGGCGGAATGAGCAGTTCTTC
D gene: TRBD1; V gene: TRBV9; clone size: .; CDR3 length: 15; J gene: TRBJ1-6; CDR3 protein: CASSVGGTGNSPLHF; CDR3 DNA: TGTGCCAGCAGCGTAGGTGGGACAGGGAATTCACCCCTCCACTTT
D gene: .; V gene: TRBV4-1; clone size: few; CDR3 length: 14; J gene: TRBJ1-1; CDR3 protein: CASSPRGRGTEAFF; CDR3 DNA: TGCGCCAGCAGTCCCCGGGGTCGTGGCACTGAAGCTTTCTTT
D gene: .; V gene: TRBV27; clone size: once; CDR3 length: 14; J gene: TRBJ2-7; CDR3 protein: CASSLSVGSYEQYF; CDR3 DNA: TGTGCCAGCAGTTTAAGCGTTGGATCCTACGAGCAGTACTTC
D gene: TRBD2; V gene: TRBV7-2; clone size: .; CDR3 length: 16; J gene: TRBJ2-5; CDR3 protein: CASSLAVLGGVMAQYF; CDR3 DNA: TGTGCCAGCAGCTTAGCGGTTCTGGGGGGGGTAATGGCCCAGTACTTC
D gene: TRBD2; V gene: TRBV9; clone size: .; CDR3 length: 17; J gene: TRBJ2-3; CDR3 protein: CASSAQSGGLSTDTQYF; CDR3 DNA: TGTGCCAGCAGCGCCCAAAGCGGGGGCCTGAGCACAGATACGCAGTATTTT
D gene: .; V gene: TRBV5-1; clone size: many; CDR3 length: 15; J gene: TRBJ2-3; CDR3 protein: CASSLVASGTDTQYF; CDR3 DNA: TGCGCCAGCAGCTTGGTGGCTAGCGGCACAGATACGCAGTATTTT
D gene: TRBD1; V gene: TRBV5-6; clone size: few; CDR3 length: 15; J gene: TRBJ2-3; CDR3 protein: CASSAPGQGTDTQYF; CDR3 DNA: TGTGCCAGCAGCGCACCGGGACAGGGCACAGATACGCAGTATTTT
D gene: TRBD2; V gene: TRBV5-4; clone size: .; CDR3 length: 19; J gene: TRBJ2-6; CDR3 protein: CASSGPGLAGPSGANVLTF; CDR3 DNA: TGTGCCAGCAGCGGCCCGGGACTAGCGGGCCCCTCTGGGGCCAACGTCCTGACTTTC
D gene: .; V gene: TRBV9; clone size: .; CDR3 length: 13; J gene: TRBJ2-2; CDR3 protein: CASSGEGGGELFF; CDR3 DNA: TGTGCCAGCAGCGGAGAAGGCGGCGGGGAGCTGTTTTTT
D gene: .; V gene: TRBV19; clone size: .; CDR3 length: 16; J gene: TRBJ2-3; CDR3 protein: CASSPYFDLGADTQYF; CDR3 DNA: TGTGCCAGTAGTCCCTATTTTGATCTAGGGGCAGATACGCAGTATTTT
D gene: TRBD1; V gene: TRBV19; clone size: .; CDR3 length: 15; J gene: TRBJ1-5; CDR3 protein: CASSILDRGDQPQHF; CDR3 DNA: TGTGCCAGTAGTATACTGGACAGGGGGGATCAGCCCCAGCATTTT
D gene: TRBD2; V gene: TRBV29-1; clone size: .; CDR3 length: 14; J gene: TRBJ2-4; CDR3 protein: CSVYSGGTKNIQYF; CDR3 DNA: TGCAGCGTTTACAGCGGGGGGACCAAAAACATTCAGTACTTC
D gene: TRBD2; V gene: TRBV5-1; clone size: .; CDR3 length: 15; J gene: TRBJ2-1; CDR3 protein: CASSLVPGGSYEQFF; CDR3 DNA: TGCGCCAGCAGCTTGGTCCCGGGGGGTTCATATGAGCAGTTCTTC
D gene: TRBD1; V gene: TRBV7-8; clone size: .; CDR3 length: 18; J gene: TRBJ1-1; CDR3 protein: CASSLAHRGQTLNTEAFF; CDR3 DNA: TGTGCCAGCAGCTTAGCGCATAGGGGGCAGACCTTGAACACTGAAGCTTTCTTT
D gene: .; V gene: TRBV30; clone size: .; CDR3 length: 11; J gene: TRBJ1-1; CDR3 protein: CAWSLWTEAFF; CDR3 DNA: TGTGCCTGGAGTCTTTGGACAGAAGCTTTCTTT
D gene: .; V gene: TRBV13; clone size: once; CDR3 length: 12; J gene: TRBJ1-1; CDR3 protein: CASSFGNTEAFF; CDR3 DNA: TGTGCCAGCAGCTTCGGGAACACTGAAGCTTTCTTT